This T cell receptor (beta chain) was captured in a study of T-cell memory formation after mild COVID-19. In TCRdb, the 5' RACE reads were re-called with MiXCR into one record per CDR3 protein. The table has approximately 300,000 distinct CDR3 sequences, approximately 8% seen once. This clonotype was detected only a few times. Its matching antigen is unknown. Study-level results: Prior to infection, memory already included some responding clones, suggesting cross-reactive memory joined. Contracting CD4+ clones were located mainly in CM and EM, and CD8+ clones in EMRA.

CDR3 size: 13 residues. Germline CDR1 is SQVTM and CDR2 is ANQGSEA. V lost 6 bases to trimming and J lost 5 bases; unmatched junction nucleotides: 5. This chain joins TRBV29-1 and TRBJ2-3, with TRBD2 matching over 10 bases. Sequenced input: PBMCs or a T cell subset sorted from them (not recorded which). This sequence was found in a man between 18 and 29 years old who had mild COVID-19 (a few samples of this study predate the infection). Cell type and time point are not known. CDR3 DNA: TGCAGCGTGGGACTAGCGAGTAAAGATACGCAGTATTTT. This sequence encodes CSVGLASKDTQYF.